This T cell receptor (beta chain) stems from a study of T cell repertoires in cytomegalovirus infection. The wider study: The study used recently identified HLA-C-restricted and well-studied HLA-B-restricted CMV epitopes. Matching HLA type, along with CMV infection, was indicated by public TCR beta signatures.

On this clonotype: Its cognate antigen is unknown.

TCRdb redid the calling of the reads with MiXCR, one entry per CDR3 protein. The sample contains roughly 500,000 distinct CDR3 sequences, roughly 42% of which appear only once. The study's findings and limits: Dominant in the ex vivo response were TCR beta clonotypes restricted by HLA-C and specific for CMV. Individuals carrying CMV plus the relevant HLA were identified by cumulative frequency of public TCR beta families.

This receptor was obtained from a human donor in good health (CMV status not recorded). Some clones in this sample may be carry-over from other donors' samples. The sequences come from cultured PBMCs, collected from culture after CMV antigen stimulation.

The CDR3 reads CASSLSGGVAYNEQFF. CDR3 DNA sequence: TGTGCCAGCAGCTTAAGCGGGGGGGTTGCCTACAATGAGCAGTTCTTC. The chain carries TRBV7-6 and TRBJ2-1; 10 nucleotides line up with TRBD2. Germline CDR1 and CDR2: SGHVS and FNYEAQ. The CDR3 spans 16 residues. Unmatched junction bases numbered 3, after V lost 2 bases and J lost 2 bases.